The clone carrying this T cell receptor beta chain was seen just once. What it binds is not known. This sample was included in a study of T cell responses to AZD1222 COVID-19 vaccine. The study, taken as a whole, reports: Mostly white British, mostly female donors; authors suggested clonal diversity may be underestimated. Repertoires were obtained solely post-peak T cell response. When two AZD1222 doses had been given, Spike-specific TCR breadth and depth rose.

This CDR3 contains 13 residues. The V gene end was trimmed by 5 bases and the J gene end by 1 base; junction bases not matched to a gene: 4. Germline loops: CDR1 GTSNPN, CDR2 SVGIG (reference sequence). TCRdb keeps only in-frame clones here, not all; method: immunoSEQ multiplex PCR. The sample shows some 79,000 clones, 70% to 90% of them seen only once. Pooling of second doses given at about 4 or about 12 weeks was done. Here the sequenced sample was peripheral blood, taken 28 days after the second AZD1222 dose. The chain has TRBV30 and TRBJ1-1, with 7 bases that match TRBD1. The sequence was obtained from an adult who received the AZD1222 COVID-19 vaccine. The chain's CDR3 is CAWARQGNTEAFF. The CDR3 DNA is TGTGCCTGGGCAAGACAGGGGAACACTGAAGCTTTCTTT.